Below are 20 T cell receptor beta chains sequenced from a single sample in a study of graft-versus-host responses after intestinal transplantation. These TCRs are of unknown antigen specificity. The method was immunoSEQ multiplex PCR; TCRdb's version includes in-frame clones alone and lacks a portion of them. The sample records some 120,000 clones, 90% to 95% being singletons. Here the sequenced sample was unstimulated CD8+ T cells sorted from spleen or lymph node cells, taken before transplant. Receptors were obtained from a human donor who was the organ donor for an intestinal transplant.

The chain links TRBV19 to TRBJ2-7; 11 bases match TRBD1. V trimming: 5 bases; J trimming: 2 bases; junction bases outside the gene matches: 5. This CDR3 has 15 residues. Germline-derived CDR1 and CDR2 are LNHDA and SQIVND (reference sequence). The CDR3 here is CASSARDRGTYEQYF. The CDR3 bases are TGTGCCAGTAGTGCCCGGGACAGGGGGACCTACGAGCAGTACTTC. Full variable domain (outside the CDR3, taken from reference TRBV19 and TRBJ2-7): DGGITQSPKYLFRKEGQNVTLSCEQNLNHDAMYWYRQDPGQGLRLIYYSQIVNDFQKGDIAEGYSVSREKKESFPLTVTSAQKNPTAFYLCASSARDRGTYEQYFGPGTRLTVT.

The J gene is TRBJ2-1, the V gene TRBV19, with a weak D call TRBD2 (5 bases). Per germline, CDR1 LNHDA and CDR2 SQIVND (reference sequence). Trimming pared 5 bases from V and 6 bases from J, leaving 17 bases between. CDR3 size: 15 residues. The CDR3 coding sequence is TGTGCCAGTAGTCCGAGCGGAAGTGGGGTCAATGAGCAGTTCTTC. Amino acid sequence: CASSPSGSGVNEQFF.

CDR3 DNA sequence: TGTGCCAGCAGCCAAGATCACAGCTCTGGGGCCAACGTCCTGACTTTC. Translation gives CASSQDHSSGANVLTF. The chain carries TRBV4-2 and TRBJ2-6; no reliable D call. Germline V gene data show CDR1 as LGHNA and CDR2 as YNFKEQ. This CDR3 spans 16 amino acids. V lost 0 bases, J lost 0 bases, and 6 bases lay in between.

The gene calls are TRBV5-5 and TRBJ1-1, with 10 bases fitting TRBD1. J was trimmed by 4 bases and V by 4 bases; bases with no gene match: 4. CDR1 SGHKS and CDR2 YYEKEE come from the germline V gene (reference sequence). The CDR3 has 14 amino acids. The CDR3 region has the DNA TGTGCCAGCAGCCCCCGGACAGGGGGCACTGAAGCTTTCTTT. Residues: CASSPRTGGTEAFF.

This clone was seen repeatedly, ten times or more. The chain combines TRBV7-2 with TRBJ2-2, with 7 bases fitting TRBD2. The CDR3 is 16 amino acids. The V gene's germline CDR1 is SGHTA and CDR2 FQGNSA. The junction had 3 bases not matched to a gene; V was cut back by 1 base and J by 1 base. The CDR3 reads CASSLGASGNTGELFF. The CDR3 DNA reads as TGTGCCAGCAGCTTAGGGGCTAGCGGGAACACCGGGGAGCTGTTTTTT. The entire variable domain, with the rest obtained from reference TRBV7-2 and TRBJ2-2, is as follows: GAGVSQSPSNKVTEKGKDVELRCDPISGHTALYWYRQSLGQGLEFLIYFQGNSAPDKSGLPSDRFSAERTGGSVSTLTIQRTQQEDSAVYLCASSLGASGNTGELFFGEGSRLTVL.

For this clone: The sample carries other DNA sequences with the same CDR3. The CDR3 is CASGRYNEQFF. For the CDR3, the DNA is TGTGCCAGCGGGCGTTACAATGAGCAGTTCTTC. V and J are TRBV6-1 and TRBJ2-1; D unresolved. V was pared by 8 bases and J by 4 bases, with 6 bases between. This CDR3 contains 11 residues. Germline V gene lookup returns CDR1 MNHNS and CDR2 SASEGT.

The chain carries TRBV30 and TRBJ2-1, with TRBD2 identical over 8 bases. This CDR3 has 14 amino acids. V shed 0 bases and J 4 bases; nucleotides not matched to a gene: 2. CDR1 GTSNPN and CDR2 SVGIG come from the germline V gene (reference sequence). The CDR3 coding sequence is TGTGCCTGGAGTGTACGCGGGGGGTACAATGAGCAGTTCTTC. Translation: CAWSVRGGYNEQFF.

This clone was seen a single time. V gene TRBV19 combines with J gene TRBJ2-5, with D uncertain. This CDR3 contains 14 residues. Germline V gene sequence: CDR1 LNHDA, CDR2 SQIVND (reference sequence). V lost 0 bases and J lost 2, with 7 bases in between. The CDR3: CASSIEGRQETQYF. CDR3 nucleotides: TGTGCCAGTAGTATAGAAGGTCGGCAAGAGACCCAGTACTTC.

With regard to this clone: Other DNA sequences in the sample encode the same CDR3. This rearrangement joins TRBV5-1 to TRBJ2-7; 10 bases map to TRBD1. The CDR3 sequence is 13 residues long. After removal of 3 bases from V and 3 bases from J, the junction contained 0 bases not matched to a gene. CDR1 is SGHRS, CDR2 YFSETQ, per germline. The CDR3 nucleotides read TGCGCCAGCAGCTGGACAGGGGGCTACGAGCAGTACTTC. Amino acid sequence: CASSWTGGYEQYF.

V usage is TRBV7-9 and J usage is TRBJ1-3; 7 nucleotides match TRBD1. Germline V gene sequence: CDR1 SEHNR, CDR2 FQNEAQ (reference sequence). The CDR3 loop spans 14 amino acids. The ends lost 5 bases at V and 6 bases at J; junction bases unmatched: 7. CDR3 bases: TGTGCCAGCAGCGGTACAGGGGTTGAAAACACCATATATTTT. Protein sequence: CASSGTGVENTIYF. Supplemented by reference TRBV7-9 and TRBJ1-3, the full variable domain reads DTGVSQNPRHKITKRGQNVTFRCDPISEHNRLYWYRQTLGQGPEFLTYFQNEAQLEKSRLLSDRFSAERPKGSFSTLEIQRTEQGDSAMYLCASSGTGVENTIYFGEGSWLTVV.

This clone was detected only once. The gene calls are TRBV27 and TRBJ1-5, with TRBD1 identical over 7 bases. This CDR3 region has 12 residues. Germline V gene data show CDR1 as MNHEY and CDR2 as SMNVEV (reference sequence). Trimming took 10 bases from V and 2 from J; bases not matched to a gene: 2. CDR3 sequence reads: CATGQGNQPQHF. For the CDR3, the DNA is TGTGCCACCGGACAGGGCAATCAGCCCCAGCATTTT.

The chain employs TRBV4-3 and TRBJ2-2; D unresolved. The ends were cut back, 0 bases at V and 5 bases at J, with 4 bases in the middle. CDR1 and CDR2 from the germline V gene are LGHNA and YSLEER. This CDR3 is 13 amino acids long. The CDR3 nucleotides are TGCGCCAGCAGCCAAGATAAGACCGGGGAGCTGTTTTTT. Translating it yields CASSQDKTGELFF.

By share, this clone counts as medium-sized. This rearrangement joins TRBV5-4 to TRBJ2-1; the D gene is possibly TRBD2 (6 bases). V dropped 4 bases and J dropped 4 bases, with 21 bases sitting between them. Per the germline V gene, CDR1 is SGHNT and CDR2 is YYREEE (reference sequence). This CDR3 has 17 amino acids. The CDR3 sequence is CASSPHGTPTPYNEQFF. The CDR3, as DNA: TGTGCCAGCAGCCCACACGGGACTCCAACACCTTACAATGAGCAGTTCTTC.

This clone is a singleton in its sample. The chain joins TRBV20-1 to TRBJ2-5, with TRBD1 matching 7 bases. Losses at the gene ends were 0 bases for V and 14 bases for J; bases not matched to a gene: 6. The CDR3 runs 11 residues. Germline V gene lookup returns CDR1 DFQATT and CDR2 SNEGSKA (reference sequence). CDR3 amino acids: CSAREWGQYYF. In nucleotides, the CDR3 is TGCAGTGCTAGAGAGTGGGGACAGTACTACTTC.

The chain combines TRBV18 with TRBJ2-7; 7 bases are shared with TRBD1. This CDR3 is 13 amino acids long. Trimming took 3 bases from V and 4 from J; bases not matched to a gene: 3. Germline CDR1 reads KGHSH; CDR2 reads LQKENI. This chain's CDR3 is CASSPGQLYEQYF. The DNA of the CDR3 is TGTGCCAGCTCACCGGGACAGTTGTACGAGCAGTACTTC.

This clone was seen once. The chain combines TRBV28 with TRBJ1-1; TRBD1 agrees at 7 bases. The V segment lost 5 bases and the J segment 5 bases; nucleotides outside the gene matches: 11. The CDR3 totals 15 residues. The germline V gene encodes CDR1 MDHEN and CDR2 SYDVKM. This CDR3 is CASSETPGGGTEAFF. CDR3 sequence (DNA): TGTGCCAGCAGTGAAACCCCAGGGGGAGGGACTGAAGCTTTCTTT.

The chain employs TRBV19 and TRBJ2-7, with 8 positions matching TRBD1. The ends lost 3 bases at V and 3 bases at J; junction bases unmatched: 10. Germline CDR1 is LNHDA and CDR2 is SQIVND (reference sequence). This CDR3 contains 16 residues. For the CDR3, the DNA is TGTGCCAGTAGTATTTTCCTCACCGACAGGGGCTACGAGCAGTACTTC. Translation gives CASSIFLTDRGYEQYF.

CDR3 in DNA: TGTGCCAGCAGCCCGCGAGGTAACACTGAAGCTTTCTTT. Amino acids: CASSPRGNTEAFF. The J gene is TRBJ1-1, the V gene TRBV9; D unclear. With 4 bases removed from V and 2 bases from J, the gap between germline ends came to 9 bases. The CDR3 is 13 amino acids. The V gene's germline CDR1 is SGDLS and CDR2 YYNGEE.

The CDR3 protein is CAWSTLRKETQYF. The CDR3, as DNA: TGTGCCTGGAGTACACTCAGAAAAGAGACCCAGTACTTC. This rearrangement joins TRBV30 to TRBJ2-5; D not resolved. The CDR3 is 13 amino acids. The germline CDR1 and CDR2 sequences are GTSNPN and SVGIG (reference sequence). Trimming removed 2 bases at V and 3 bases at J, with 10 bases between.

The V call is TRBV6-5, the J call TRBJ2-1; D is ambiguous. V was shortened by 4 bases and J by 0 bases, with 7 bases between the two germline ends. CDR3 length: 14 residues. Germline CDR1 is MNHEY and CDR2 is SVGAGI. The CDR3 here is CASSFLNSYNEQFF. As DNA, the CDR3 is TGTGCCAGCAGTTTCCTTAACTCCTACAATGAGCAGTTCTTC.